The 29 T cell receptor beta chains given below trace back to one sample, sequenced in a study of CD8+ T cells in alopecia areata. In each case, RNA was isolated and then reverse transcribed into cDNA as the sequencing template. Sequencing used immunoSEQ multiplex PCR; TCRdb keeps in-frame clones, though not all of them. The sample lists some 130,000 clones, under 60% occurring once. Here the sequenced sample was CD4+ T cells sorted from blood, taken at week 0. These receptors were taken from a human donor with alopecia areata.

The V and J genes are TRBV11-2 and TRBJ2-3; D gene ambiguous. The V gene lost 3 bases and the J gene lost 0 bases, with 1 base spanning the gap. Germline CDR1 and CDR2: SGHAT and FQNNGV. CDR3 length: 12 amino acids. The CDR3 region has the DNA TGTGCCAGCAGCTTTAGCACAGATACGCAGTATTTT. It codes for CASSFSTDTQYF.

V usage is TRBV7-2 and J usage is TRBJ1-5; TRBD1 might be the D (5 bases). The V gene lost 5 bases and the J gene lost 7 bases, with 18 bases spanning the gap. Germline assignment: CDR1 SGHTA and CDR2 FQGNSA. This CDR3 region has 15 residues. The CDR3 region has the DNA TGTGCCAGCAGCCAGGGTGCCGGGTCCCCACAGCCCCAGCATTTT. Translation: CASSQGAGSPQPQHF.

This chain joins TRBV15 and TRBJ1-1; D uncertain. CDR1 is LNHNV and CDR2 is YYDKDF in the germline V gene (reference sequence). V shed 0 bases and J shed 2 bases, with 16 bases lying between them. This CDR3 has 17 residues. DNA of the CDR3: TGTGCCACCAGCAGAGATGCTAACGCGACACTCAACACTGAAGCTTTCTTT. Its protein is CATSRDANATLNTEAFF. Combining the CDR3 with reference TRBV15 and TRBJ1-1 gives the whole variable domain DAMVIQNPRYQVTQFGKPVTLSCSQTLNHNVMYWYQQKSSQAPKLLFHYYDKDFNNEADTPDNFQSRRPNTSFCFLDIRSPGLGDTAMYLCATSRDANATLNTEAFFGQGTRLTVV.

This clone was found once. The chain's CDR3 is CAWSVGGYGYTF. CDR3 coding DNA: TGTGCCTGGAGTGTAGGGGGTTATGGCTACACCTTC. This rearrangement joins TRBV30 to TRBJ1-2; D possibly corresponds to TRBD1 (6 bases). CDR3 length: 12 residues. Trimming stripped 0 bases from V and 5 bases from J, with 7 bases between. Germline assignment: CDR1 GTSNPN and CDR2 SVGIG (reference sequence). Combining the CDR3 with reference TRBV30 and TRBJ1-2 gives the whole variable domain SQTIHQWPATLVQPVGSPLSLECTVEGTSNPNLYWYRQAAGRGLQLLFYSVGIGQISSEVPQNLSASRPQDRQFILSSKKLLLSDSGFYLCAWSVGGYGYTFGSGTRLTVV.

The chain uses TRBV9 and TRBJ2-5; D may correspond to TRBD1 or TRBD2 (6 bases each). Trimming shortened V by 0 bases and J by 2 bases, and 11 bases separated the two germline ends. The germline gives CDR1 SGDLS, CDR2 YYNGEE. This CDR3 spans 15 amino acids. CDR3 loop: CASSVEGGIQETQYF. CDR3 bases: TGTGCCAGCAGCGTAGAGGGGGGTATACAAGAGACCCAGTACTTC.

The genes are TRBV9 and TRBJ1-2; 9 bases match TRBD1. V was pared by 2 bases and J by 8 bases, with 10 bases of the junction left unmatched. This CDR3 region has 15 residues. Germline V CDR1 and CDR2: SGDLS, YYNGEE. Written as DNA, the CDR3 is TGTGCCAGCAGCGTTACAGGGGGCGCGTCAGCAGGCTACACCTTC. Its translation is CASSVTGGASAGYTF.

The chain is built from TRBV7-3 and TRBJ2-2; 7 nucleotides match TRBD1. The CDR3 is 14 residues long. V trimming: 5 bases; J trimming: 4 bases; junction bases outside the gene matches: 4. CDR1 and CDR2 from the germline V gene are SGHTA and FQGTGA. In DNA, the CDR3 is TGTGCCAGCAGCATTGACAGGGTCACCGGGGAGCTGTTTTTT. This sequence encodes CASSIDRVTGELFF.

The chain is built from TRBV30 and TRBJ2-2; 8 bases match TRBD1. Looked up from germline, CDR1 is GTSNPN and CDR2 is SVGIG (reference sequence). V shed 2 bases and J 5 bases; nucleotides not matched to a gene: 4. The CDR3 sequence is 14 residues long. The CDR3 DNA reads as TGTGCCTGGAGTCCCCGGGACAGGACCGGGGAGCTGTTTTTT. Protein sequence: CAWSPRDRTGELFF. Drawing the rest from reference TRBV30 and TRBJ2-2, the complete variable domain is SQTIHQWPATLVQPVGSPLSLECTVEGTSNPNLYWYRQAAGRGLQLLFYSVGIGQISSEVPQNLSASRPQDRQFILSSKKLLLSDSGFYLCAWSPRDRTGELFFGEGSRLTVL.

V and J are TRBV6-5 and TRBJ1-5, with D possibly being TRBD1 (5 bases). The V gene lost 4 bases and the J gene lost 11 bases, with 18 bases spanning the gap. The CDR3 runs to 14 residues. From germline, CDR1 is MNHEY and CDR2 SVGAGI. In DNA, the CDR3 is TGTGCCAGCAGTTCGGGACCGCCTCCCTCGGCCCAGCATTTT. This translates into CASSSGPPPSAQHF.

The V and J genes are TRBV30 and TRBJ1-2; unclear D gene. This CDR3 has 12 amino acids. V was pared by 3 bases and J by 7 bases, with 12 bases between. Per the germline V gene, CDR1 is GTSNPN and CDR2 is SVGIG (reference sequence). The CDR3 nucleotides are TGTGCCTGGAGACTAGGAGGCGGTGGCTACACCTTC. It encodes CAWRLGGGGYTF.

The chain has TRBV4-3 and TRBJ1-2; D unresolved. Per germline, CDR1 LGHNA and CDR2 YSLEER. V lost 0 bases, J lost 4 bases, and 12 bases lay in between. The CDR3 runs to 15 residues. The CDR3 DNA sequence: TGCGCCAGCAGCCAAGACCTCGTTGGGTCCTATGGCTACACCTTC. This encodes CASSQDLVGSYGYTF.

Only a few counts were recorded for this clone. V usage is TRBV6-5 and J usage is TRBJ1-2, with TRBD1 matching 8 bases. Germline loops: CDR1 MNHEY, CDR2 SVGAGI. The CDR3 has 14 amino acids. The V segment lost 10 bases and the J segment 5 bases; nucleotides outside the gene matches: 12. The CDR3 loop is CATWAGGIIYGYTF. CDR3 DNA sequence: TGTGCCACCTGGGCAGGGGGCATAATTTATGGCTACACCTTC.

The chain recombines TRBV9 with TRBJ1-2; 7 positions match TRBD1. CDR1 is SGDLS and CDR2 is YYNGEE in the germline V gene. Trimming removed 3 bases from V and 2 bases from J; junction bases left unmatched: 4. This CDR3 is 14 amino acids long. CDR3: CASSALTGNYGYTF. The CDR3 bases are TGTGCCAGCAGCGCCTTGACAGGGAACTATGGCTACACCTTC.

This clone was seen only a few times. V gene TRBV4-2 combines with J gene TRBJ2-3; TRBD1 matches 8 bases. CDR3 length equals 17 residues. CDR1 and CDR2 (germline): LGHNA, YNFKEQ. With 1 base clipped from V and 0 bases from J, the junction kept 6 bases outside the gene matches. The CDR3 bases are TGTGCCAGCAGCCAAGCAGGGGGCTTAGCTAGCACAGATACGCAGTATTTT. Its translation: CASSQAGGLASTDTQYF.

This clone was found a few times. The rearrangement joins TRBV5-4 to TRBJ2-2; possible D gene TRBD2, 5 bases. V lost 0 bases and J 6 bases, leaving 6 bases between the germline ends. Germline V gene data show CDR1 as SGHNT and CDR2 as YYREEE (reference sequence). The CDR3 covers 13 residues. The chain's CDR3 is CASSLGEPGELFF. For the CDR3, the DNA is TGTGCCAGCAGCTTGGGGGAGCCCGGGGAGCTGTTTTTT.

The rearrangement links TRBV30 to TRBJ2-1, with a possible D match to TRBD1 (5 bases). Trimming removed 3 bases at V and 5 bases at J, with 17 bases between. The CDR3 is made up of 15 amino acids. CDR1 GTSNPN and CDR2 SVGIG come from the germline V gene (reference sequence). The CDR3 bases are TGTGCCTGGAGCCGTGGCAGGGAAACTAACAATGAGCAGTTCTTC. This sequence encodes CAWSRGRETNNEQFF.

In its sample, this clone was seen a few times. This specimen includes other DNA sequences encoding the same CDR3. For the CDR3, the DNA is TGTGCCAGCAGCTCCCGAGAGACCCAGTACTTC. Residues: CASSSRETQYF. J is TRBJ2-5 and V is TRBV7-2; no clear D. V was cut by 4 bases and J by 4 bases, with 4 bases left in between. CDR1 and CDR2 (germline): SGHTA, FQGNSA. The CDR3 consists of 11 residues.

This clone was counted only a few times. The CDR3 bases are TGCAGCGTTGAAGTTAAAGACAGGGCTGAGCAGTACTTC. As protein: CSVEVKDRAEQYF. The gene calls are TRBV29-1 and TRBJ2-7, with 7 bases lining up with TRBD1. The germline V gene encodes CDR1 SQVTM and CDR2 ANQGSEA. Trimming removed 1 base from V and 7 bases from J; junction bases left unmatched: 7. The CDR3 contains 13 residues.

The chain links TRBV11-1 to TRBJ1-6; D is undetermined. Germline lookup yields CDR1 SGHAT and CDR2 FQDESV (reference sequence). The CDR3 is made up of 13 amino acids. V was cut by 5 bases and J by 8 bases, with 10 bases left in between. This chain's CDR3 is CASSRAEDSPLHF. The CDR3 nucleotides are TGTGCCAGCAGCAGGGCTGAGGATTCACCCCTCCACTTT.

The CDR3 DNA follows: TGCGCCAGCAGCTTAACTAGCGGGGGCCCGAACACCGGGGAGCTGTTTTTT. It specifies CASSLTSGGPNTGELFF. The J gene is TRBJ2-2, the V gene TRBV5-1; 11 bases agree with TRBD2. The CDR3 is 17 residues long. V trimming: 2 bases; J trimming: 0 bases; junction bases outside the gene matches: 3. The germline V gene has CDR1 SGHRS and CDR2 YFSETQ. Full variable domain (rest looked up from reference TRBV5-1 and TRBJ2-2): KAGVTQTPRYLIKTRGQQVTLSCSPISGHRSVSWYQQTPGQGLQFLFEYFSETQRNKGNFPGRFSGRQFSNSRSEMNVSTLELGDSALYLCASSLTSGGPNTGELFFGEGSRLTVL.

V and J are TRBV6-5 and TRBJ2-5; D gene ambiguous. The CDR3 spans 14 residues. V lost 0 bases to trimming and J lost 1 base, with 6 bases between them. Germline loops: CDR1 MNHEY, CDR2 SVGAGI. The CDR3: CASSYSSSQETQYF. The CDR3 nucleotides read TGTGCCAGCAGTTACTCGAGCAGCCAAGAGACCCAGTACTTC.

This clone was recorded a few times. CDR3 in DNA: TGCGCCAGCAGCCAAGGGAACACAGATACGCAGTATTTT. This gives the protein CASSQGNTDTQYF. This chain joins TRBV4-1 and TRBJ2-3; no definite D call. V lost 1 base and J 2 bases, leaving 4 bases between the germline ends. The CDR3 is 13 residues long. Germline V CDR1 and CDR2: MGHRA, YSYEKL.

The V call is TRBV5-4, the J call TRBJ2-7; 8 bases fit TRBD2. V was clipped by 0 bases and J by 4 bases; unmatched bases: 12. Germline V gives CDR1 SGHNT, CDR2 YYREEE (reference sequence). This CDR3 spans 17 amino acids. DNA of the CDR3: TGTGCCAGCAGCTTGGCAACCCTCGGGGGGGCCGGGTACGAGCAGTACTTC. This codes for CASSLATLGGAGYEQYF.

This clone was seen only a few times. The chain is built from TRBV5-1 and TRBJ2-7; 8 positions agree with TRBD1. Germline CDR1 and CDR2: SGHRS and YFSETQ. The CDR3 contains 14 residues. V was pared by 3 bases and J by 1 base, with 3 bases of the junction left unmatched. The CDR3 DNA is TGCGCCAGCAGCTCGCAGGGGGCATCCTACGAGCAGTACTTC. Translated: CASSSQGASYEQYF.

This CDR3 reads CAWSVSGEGEAFF. The CDR3 nucleotides are TGTGCCTGGAGTGTATCAGGGGAAGGCGAAGCTTTCTTT. This chain connects TRBV30 to TRBJ1-1; D is possibly TRBD1 (6 bases). The CDR3 totals 13 residues. The V end lost 0 bases, the J end lost 8 bases, and 13 bases lay between the germline ends. Germline V gene sequence: CDR1 GTSNPN, CDR2 SVGIG (reference sequence).

In DNA form, the CDR3 reads TGTGCCAGCAGGCCCGGGACAGGGACCAACGAGCAGTACTTC. Amino acid sequence: CASRPGTGTNEQYF. The chain links TRBV2 to TRBJ2-7; 9 bases are a match to TRBD1. Germline-derived CDR1 and CDR2 are SNHLY and FYNNEI. The CDR3 length is 14 residues. After removal of 6 bases from V and 5 bases from J, the junction contained 8 bases not matched to a gene. Using reference TRBV2 and TRBJ2-7 for the parts outside the CDR3, the full variable domain is EPEVTQTPSHQVTQMGQEVILRCVPISNHLYFYWYRQILGQKVEFLVSFYNNEISEKSEIFDDQFSVERPDGSNFTLKIRSTKLEDSAMYFCASRPGTGTNEQYFGPGTRLTVT.

The rearrangement joins TRBV4-3 to TRBJ2-1; TRBD2 is a possible D gene (5 bases). Looked up from germline, CDR1 is LGHNA and CDR2 is YSLEER. This CDR3 is built from 13 residues. The germline V and J ends were trimmed by 4 bases and 6 bases, with 10 bases remaining between them. The CDR3 DNA sequence: TGCGCCAGCAGCCCAGAAGGAGGCAATGAGCAGTTCTTC. It yields the protein CASSPEGGNEQFF.

This chain joins TRBV7-2 and TRBJ2-3, with a tentative D call TRBD2 (6 bases). This CDR3 is built from 16 residues. Looked up from germline, CDR1 is SGHTA and CDR2 is FQGNSA. V was clipped by 5 bases and J by 4 bases, with 19 bases between them. The CDR3 DNA follows: TGTGCCAGCAGCCCCCGAAGGGGACTTCAGGCAGATACGCAGTATTTT. Protein product: CASSPRRGLQADTQYF.

This clone occurred many times. The rearrangement links TRBV5-6 to TRBJ2-2, with D possibly TRBD1 on 5 matching bases. The CDR3 consists of 15 residues. V lost 0 bases, J lost 6 bases, and 12 bases lay in between. CDR1 and CDR2 (germline): SGHDT, YYEEEE. DNA of the CDR3: TGTGCCAGCAGCTTGGAACCGATCAGGGCCGGGGAGCTGTTTTTT. Its translation: CASSLEPIRAGELFF.